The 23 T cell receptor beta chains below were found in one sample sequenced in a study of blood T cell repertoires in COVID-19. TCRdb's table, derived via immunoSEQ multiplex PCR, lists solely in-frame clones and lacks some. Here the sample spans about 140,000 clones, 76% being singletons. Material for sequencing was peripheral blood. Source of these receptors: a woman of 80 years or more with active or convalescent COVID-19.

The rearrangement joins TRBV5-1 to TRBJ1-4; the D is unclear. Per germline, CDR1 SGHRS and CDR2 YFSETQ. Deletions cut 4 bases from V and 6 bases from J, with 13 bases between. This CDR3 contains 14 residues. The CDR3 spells CASSGTGLDEKLFF. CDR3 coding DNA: TGCGCCAGCAGCGGTACGGGGTTAGATGAAAAACTGTTTTTT. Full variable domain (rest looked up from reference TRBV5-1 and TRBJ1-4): KAGVTQTPRYLIKTRGQQVTLSCSPISGHRSVSWYQQTPGQGLQFLFEYFSETQRNKGNFPGRFSGRQFSNSRSEMNVSTLELGDSALYLCASSGTGLDEKLFFGSGTQLSVL.

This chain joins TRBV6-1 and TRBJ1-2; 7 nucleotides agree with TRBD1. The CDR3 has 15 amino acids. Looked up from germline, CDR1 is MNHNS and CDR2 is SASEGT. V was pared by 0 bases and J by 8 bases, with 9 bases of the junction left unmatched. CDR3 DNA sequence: TGTGCCAGCAGTGAAGCGGCAGGGGGACTGGGAGGCTACACCTTC. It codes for CASSEAAGGLGGYTF.

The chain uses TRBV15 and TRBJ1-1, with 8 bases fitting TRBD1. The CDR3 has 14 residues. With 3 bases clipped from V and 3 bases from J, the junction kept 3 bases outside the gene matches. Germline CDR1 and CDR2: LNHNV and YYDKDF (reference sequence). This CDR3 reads CATSSDRGHTEAFF. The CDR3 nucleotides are TGTGCCACCAGCAGCGACAGGGGACACACTGAAGCTTTCTTT.

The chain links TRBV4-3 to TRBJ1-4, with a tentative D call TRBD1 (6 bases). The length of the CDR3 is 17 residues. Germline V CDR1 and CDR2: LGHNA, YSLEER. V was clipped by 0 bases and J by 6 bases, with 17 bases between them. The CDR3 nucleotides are TGCGCCAGCAGCCAAGAAGGAATCACAGGGTTGGATGAAAAACTGTTTTTT. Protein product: CASSQEGITGLDEKLFF.

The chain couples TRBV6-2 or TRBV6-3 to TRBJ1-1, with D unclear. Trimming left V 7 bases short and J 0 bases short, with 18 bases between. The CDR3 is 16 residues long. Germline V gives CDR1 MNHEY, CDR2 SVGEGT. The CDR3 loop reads CASTPTFGMVNTEAFF. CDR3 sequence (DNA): TGTGCCAGCACCCCAACTTTCGGGATGGTGAACACTGAAGCTTTCTTT.

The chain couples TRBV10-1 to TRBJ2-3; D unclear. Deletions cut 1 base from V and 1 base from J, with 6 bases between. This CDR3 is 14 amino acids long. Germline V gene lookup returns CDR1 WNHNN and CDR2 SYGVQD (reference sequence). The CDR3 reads CASSEWAGTDTQYF. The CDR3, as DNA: TGCGCCAGCAGTGAGTGGGCAGGCACAGATACGCAGTATTTT.

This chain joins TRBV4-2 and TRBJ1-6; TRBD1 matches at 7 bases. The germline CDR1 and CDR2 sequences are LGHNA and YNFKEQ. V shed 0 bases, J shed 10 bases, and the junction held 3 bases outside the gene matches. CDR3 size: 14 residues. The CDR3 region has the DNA TGTGCCAGCAGCCAAGAGACAGGGCGGTCACCCCTCCACTTT. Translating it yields CASSQETGRSPLHF.

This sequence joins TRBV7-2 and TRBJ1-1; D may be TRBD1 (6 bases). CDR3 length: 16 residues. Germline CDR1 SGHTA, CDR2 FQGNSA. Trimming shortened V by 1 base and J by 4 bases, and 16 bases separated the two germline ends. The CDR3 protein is CASSLVVWVRGTEAFF. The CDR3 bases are TGTGCCAGCAGCTTAGTCGTTTGGGTCAGGGGCACTGAAGCTTTCTTT.

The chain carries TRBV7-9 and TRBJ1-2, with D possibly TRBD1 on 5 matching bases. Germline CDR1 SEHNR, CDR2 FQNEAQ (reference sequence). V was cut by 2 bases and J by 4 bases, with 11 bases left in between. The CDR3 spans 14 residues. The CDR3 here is CASSLLSGSYGYTF. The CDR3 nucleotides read TGTGCCAGCAGCTTATTATCAGGGTCCTATGGCTACACCTTC.

In DNA, the CDR3 is TGTGCCAGCAGTCTGTCCGGGACAGTAGGCTTTGGCTACACCTTC. Encoded protein: CASSLSGTVGFGYTF. The chain has TRBV27 and TRBJ1-2; 7 bases are a match to TRBD1. The V and J ends lost 5 bases and 7 bases, in that order; junction bases with no gene match: 13. Germline values: CDR1 MNHEY, CDR2 SMNVEV (reference sequence). The CDR3 sequence is 15 residues long.

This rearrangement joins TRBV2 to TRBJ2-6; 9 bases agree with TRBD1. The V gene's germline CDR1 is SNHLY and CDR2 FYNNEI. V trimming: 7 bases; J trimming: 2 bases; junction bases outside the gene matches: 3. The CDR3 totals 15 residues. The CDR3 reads CASTDRGAGANVLTF. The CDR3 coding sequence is TGTGCCAGCACCGACAGGGGGGCTGGGGCCAACGTCCTGACTTTC.

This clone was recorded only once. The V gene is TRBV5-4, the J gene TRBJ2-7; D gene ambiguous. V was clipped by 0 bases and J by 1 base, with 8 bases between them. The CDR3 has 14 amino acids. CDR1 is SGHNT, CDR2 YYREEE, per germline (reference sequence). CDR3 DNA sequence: TGTGCCAGCAGCTTGGAAGCACGTTCCTACGAGCAGTACTTC. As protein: CASSLEARSYEQYF.

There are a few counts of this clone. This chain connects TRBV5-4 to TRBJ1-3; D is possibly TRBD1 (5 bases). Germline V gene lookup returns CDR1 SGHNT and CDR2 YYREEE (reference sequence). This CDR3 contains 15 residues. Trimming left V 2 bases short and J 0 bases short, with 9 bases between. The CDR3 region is CASSFGGGSGNTIYF. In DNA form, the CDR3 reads TGTGCCAGCAGCTTCGGGGGGGGCTCTGGAAACACCATATATTTT.

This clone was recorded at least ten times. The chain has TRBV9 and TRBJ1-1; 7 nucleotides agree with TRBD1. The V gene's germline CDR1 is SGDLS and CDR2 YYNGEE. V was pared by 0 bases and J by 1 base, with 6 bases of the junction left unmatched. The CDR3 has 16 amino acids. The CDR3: CASSVGQGSPNTEAFF. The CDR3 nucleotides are TGTGCCAGCAGCGTAGGACAGGGAAGTCCGAACACTGAAGCTTTCTTT.

CDR3 protein: CASSRQGVKYEQYF. DNA of the CDR3: TGTGCCAGCAGCCGACAGGGGGTCAAGTACGAGCAGTACTTC. The chain is built from TRBV28 and TRBJ2-7; 9 positions agree with TRBD1. Unmatched junction bases numbered 7, after V lost 6 bases and J lost 4 bases. Per germline, CDR1 MDHEN and CDR2 SYDVKM. The CDR3 is made up of 14 amino acids.

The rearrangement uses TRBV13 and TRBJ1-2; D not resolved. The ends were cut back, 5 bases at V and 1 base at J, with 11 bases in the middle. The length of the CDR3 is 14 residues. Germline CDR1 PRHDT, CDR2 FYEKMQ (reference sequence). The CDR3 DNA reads TGTGCCAGCAGCCCTAGGTACAATAACTATGGCTACACCTTC. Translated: CASSPRYNNYGYTF. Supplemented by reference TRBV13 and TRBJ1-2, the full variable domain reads AAGVIQSPRHLIKEKRETATLKCYPIPRHDTVYWYQQGPGQDPQFLISFYEKMQSDKGSIPDRFSAQQFSDYHSELNMSSLELGDSALYFCASSPRYNNYGYTFGSGTRLTVV.

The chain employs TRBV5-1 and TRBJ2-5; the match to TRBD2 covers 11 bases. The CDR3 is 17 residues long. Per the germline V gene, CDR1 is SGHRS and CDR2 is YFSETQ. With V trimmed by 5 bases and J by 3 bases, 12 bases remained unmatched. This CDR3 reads CASSRGSGTSGEETQYF. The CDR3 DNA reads TGCGCCAGCAGTCGAGGATCCGGGACTAGCGGTGAAGAGACCCAGTACTTC.

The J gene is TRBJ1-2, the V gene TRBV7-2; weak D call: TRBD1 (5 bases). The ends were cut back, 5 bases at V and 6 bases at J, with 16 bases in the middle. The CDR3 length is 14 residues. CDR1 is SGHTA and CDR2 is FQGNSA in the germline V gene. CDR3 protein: CASSKDPGFDGYTF. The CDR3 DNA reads TGTGCCAGCAGCAAAGACCCAGGGTTCGATGGCTACACCTTC.

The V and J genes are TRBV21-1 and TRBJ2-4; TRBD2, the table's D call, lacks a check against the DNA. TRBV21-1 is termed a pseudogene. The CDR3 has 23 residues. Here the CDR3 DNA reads TGTGCCAGCAGCAAAGTTCGCCCCCGGCCCCTAGCGGGGGGCCTTTTAGCCAAAAACATTCAGTACTTC. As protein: CASSKVRPRPLAGGLLAKNIQYF.

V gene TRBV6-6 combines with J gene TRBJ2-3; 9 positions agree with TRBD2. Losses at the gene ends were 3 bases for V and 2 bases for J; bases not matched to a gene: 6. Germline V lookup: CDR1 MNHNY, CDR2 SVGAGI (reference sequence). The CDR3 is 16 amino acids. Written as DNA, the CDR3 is TGTGCCAGCAGTTATGGGCGGGGGGGCGTCACAGATACGCAGTATTTT. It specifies CASSYGRGGVTDTQYF.

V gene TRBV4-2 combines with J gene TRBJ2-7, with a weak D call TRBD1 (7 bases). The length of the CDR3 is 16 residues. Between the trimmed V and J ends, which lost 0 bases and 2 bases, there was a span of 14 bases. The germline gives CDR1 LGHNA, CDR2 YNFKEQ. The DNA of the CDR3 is TGTGCCAGCAGCCAAGATCAAGGCAGGGGGGCCTACGAGCAGTACTTC. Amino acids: CASSQDQGRGAYEQYF.

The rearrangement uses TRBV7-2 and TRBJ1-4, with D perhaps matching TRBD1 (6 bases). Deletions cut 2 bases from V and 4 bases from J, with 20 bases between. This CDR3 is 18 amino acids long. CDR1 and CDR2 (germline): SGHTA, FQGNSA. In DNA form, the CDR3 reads TGTGCCAGCAGCTTACGTCGCCAGGGGCGGGGGTTTAATGAAAAACTGTTTTTT. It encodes CASSLRRQGRGFNEKLFF.

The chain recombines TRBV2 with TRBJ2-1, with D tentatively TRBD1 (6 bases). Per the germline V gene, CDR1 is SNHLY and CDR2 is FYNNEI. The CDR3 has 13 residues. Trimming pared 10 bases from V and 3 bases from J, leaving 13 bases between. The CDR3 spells CANSQDSYNEQFF. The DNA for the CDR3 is TGTGCCAACAGCCAGGACAGCTACAATGAGCAGTTCTTC. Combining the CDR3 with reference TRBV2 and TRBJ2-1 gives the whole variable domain EPEVTQTPSHQVTQMGQEVILRCVPISNHLYFYWYRQILGQKVEFLVSFYNNEISEKSEIFDDQFSVERPDGSNFTLKIRSTKLEDSAMYFCANSQDSYNEQFFGPGTRLTVL.